What follows describes a single T cell receptor beta chain. Its specific antigen is unknown. The record has no base qualities; no much larger clone is one base away. This entry is derived from a study of shared T cell receptors in the human thymus (dated by TCRdb to the early 2020s). Some background on the complete study: The study examined how the human thymus generates shared, self-reactive T-cell receptor alpha chains.

The library was produced with the immunoSEQ multiplex PCR assay. TCRdb provides this immuneACCESS table in a form limited to in-frame rearrangements. Some clones are lacking; in checked studies, under half of them reflect an unresolved V gene, and why the rest are absent is not known. For this sample the table gives 700,000 or so clones, of which roughly 88% were detected only once. The biggest ten clones account for about 0.0098% of the sample. The cysteine opens and the phenylalanine closes a CDR3 of 17 amino acids. The retained sequence is limited to the CDR3, 51 bases, with the frame set at the first base. V loses 1 base at its end and J loses 3 bases; junction bases beyond the gene matches: 6. CDR1 is given as MDHEN and CDR2 as SYDVKM, both from the germline V gene. These same records also appear under a second study, on human thymus T cells. The second publication reports: Donors were immunologically healthy infants undergoing open corrective cardiac surgery for congenital heart defects in Finland. The thymus tissue came from surgical resects taken out during corrective cardiac surgery. V and J gene segment usage appeared biased in both thymic and peripheral blood repertoires. The related research found that thymic TCR repertoires overlapped highly between unrelated individuals. The study used about 8 infant thymus samples plus four related peripheral blood samples to characterize TCR alpha and beta repertoires. The infant donors were about 7 to 244 days old, and the cohort included over five males and two females. After being mechanically released from the tissue, thymocytes were kept at -70 degrees C in pellets of about 10-32 million cells. Genomic DNA was extracted from frozen cell pellets with a QIAsymphony instrument. TCRB and TCRAD loci were amplified from a standardized quantity of quality-controlled genomic DNA using the immunoSEQ multiplex PCR assay. Amplicons spanned the V(D)J region at a length sufficient to cover the CDR3 and identify V and J genes. Through the commercial immunoSEQ service, the amplicons were sequenced on an Illumina platform. Primer bias and sequencing errors were corrected as previously described, and TCRAD and TCRB were defined on the basis of the IMGT database. Analysis of the repertoires was done with immunoSEQ Analyzer 3.0 and VDJTools and included basic statistics, V/J segment usage, diversity estimates, rarefaction and pairwise overlap. Chao1, ChaoE, Efron-Thisted, Shannon and inverse Simpson indices were used to estimate diversity, which was also estimated on datasets down-sampled to the smallest sample. Repertoire overlap was assessed by strict matching of CDR3 nucleotide sequence, V gene and J gene, and clustering was done by Jaccard-based multidimensional scaling. On average, roughly 850,000 unique TCRB clonotypes were obtained from thymus samples, compared with about 84,000 from blood samples.

The clonotype was recovered from a girl under three years old with a congenital heart defect. Donor details come from another sample of the same person, matched by shared clones. Material for sequencing was thymocytes. Rearrangement joined TRBV28 to TRBJ2-5, and 12 bases in between align with TRBD2. CDR3 region: CASSLSASGGAEETQYF. The DNA sequence is given as TGTGCCAGCAGTTTATCAGCTAGCGGGGGGGCCGAAGAGACCCAGTACTTC.